Following are 7 T cell receptor beta chains from one sample sequenced in a study of tissue T cells after allogeneic stem cell transplantation. Some clones are missing from TCRdb's copy, which holds only in-frame ones; the method was immunoSEQ multiplex PCR. The sample has 2,500 to 3,500 clones, approximately 46% seen once. This sample's time point: mouse harvest day 14 after allogeneic transplant. Tail vein injection delivered 10^7 T-cell-depleted bone marrow cells and 10^6 splenic CD5+ T cells. Sequencing input: gut tissue. Receptor source: a female BALB/c mouse given C57BL/6 T cells with graft-versus-host disease after an allogeneic hematopoietic cell transplant.

Worth noting for this clone: The germline and genes are mouse ones. The DNA ends 1 residue before the CDR3 does, and the rest of the CDR3 is filled in from the germline J gene. The rearrangement uses TRBV13-3 and TRBJ2-5; maybe TRBD1 (6 bases). V lost 4 bases and J lost 2, with 14 bases in between. Per the germline V gene, CDR1 is NNHDY and CDR2 is SYVADS. CDR3 length: 15 amino acids. The sequenced part of the CDR3 DNA is TGTGCCAGCAGTATACAGGGAAGGGGCCAAGACACCCAGTAC. Protein sequence: CASSIQGRGQDTQY. The entire CDR3 protein reads CASSIQGRGQDTQYF.

Worth noting for this clone: Germline and genes: mouse. With the read ending 1 residue before the CDR3 end, the germline J gene is used to fill in that end. The V call is TRBV2, the J call TRBJ2-4; 9 bases agree with TRBD2. The CDR3 length is 15 residues. Germline assignment: CDR1 LGHNA and CDR2 YSYQKL. The J segment lost 0 bases and the V segment lost 2 bases, leaving 0 bases of the junction unmatched. CDR3 residues: CASSQTGGSQNTLYF. The covered CDR3 bases are TGTGCCAGCAGCCAAACTGGGGGGAGTCAAAACACCTTGTAC.

Worth noting for this clone: Mouse names are used for the genes. The read stops 1 residue short of the end of the CDR3; the missing end is completed from the germline J gene. The chain carries TRBV3 and TRBJ2-1, with a possible D match to TRBD2 (7 bases). The germline CDR1 and CDR2 sequences are SNHLY and FYNGKV (reference sequence). The V gene lost 0 bases and the J gene lost 3 bases, with 12 bases spanning the gap. The CDR3 contains 16 residues. The CDR3 protein is CASSLAGGPFYAEQFF. The sequenced part of the CDR3 DNA is TGTGCCAGCAGCTTAGCTGGGGGGCCCTTCTATGCTGAGCAGTTC.

For this clone: Gene names and germline refer to mouse. Sequencing ends 1 residue short of the CDR3 end; the germline J gene provides the rest. This sequence joins TRBV15 and TRBJ2-7; TRBD2 matches 9 bases. CDR1 and CDR2 (germline): SGHND, FRSKSL. V shed 6 bases, J shed 0 bases, and the junction held 3 bases outside the gene matches. The CDR3 covers 14 residues. The CDR3 reads CASRLGGRSYEQYF. The sequenced CDR3 bases are TGTGCCAGCAGATTGGGGGGGCGCTCCTATGAACAGTAC.

As concerns this clone: Gene names and germline refer to mouse. The read gets to within 1 residue of the CDR3 end, and the germline J gene fills in the rest. This chain uses TRBV26 with TRBJ1-3; D gene unclear. Germline V lookup: CDR1 KGHPV, CDR2 FQNQEV (reference sequence). V lost 6 bases and J 0 bases, leaving 9 bases between the germline ends. The CDR3 totals 14 residues. The CDR3: CASSPQNSGNTLYF. The part of the CDR3 DNA that was read is TGTGCCAGCAGCCCACAAAATTCTGGAAATACGCTCTAT.

In the case of this clone: The gene symbols are mouse symbols. The missing CDR3 end, 1 residue past where the read stops, is filled in from the germline J gene. The chain combines TRBV26 with TRBJ1-1; D gene unclear. The CDR3 runs 13 residues. Trimming shortened V by 4 bases and J by 0 bases, and 6 bases separated the two germline ends. Germline V gene sequence: CDR1 KGHPV, CDR2 FQNQEV (reference sequence). CDR3 sequence: CASSRQANTEVFF. The covered CDR3 bases are TGTGCCAGCAGTCGACAAGCAAACACAGAAGTCTTC. The full variable domain, with the rest looked up from reference TRBV26 and TRBJ1-1, is NSKVIQTPRYLVKGQGQKAKMRCIPEKGHPVVFWYQQNKNNEFKFLINFQNQEVLQQIDMTEKRFSAECPSNSPCSLEIQSSEAGDSALYLCASSRQANTEVFFGKGTRLTVV.

This clone was seen a few times. Gene and germline names: mouse. The read halts 1 residue ahead of the CDR3 end, with the missing end drawn from the germline J gene. The genes are TRBV3 and TRBJ1-4; D remains ambiguous. The germline V gene encodes CDR1 SNHLY and CDR2 FYNGKV (reference sequence). The CDR3 totals 15 residues. The V and J ends lost 2 bases and 4 bases respectively, with 11 bases between them. The covered CDR3 bases are TGTGCCAGCAGCTTAACGGGGAGCGGCAACGAAAGATTATTT. This codes for CASSLTGSGNERLF. From start to end, the CDR3 is CASSLTGSGNERLFF. Full variable domain (missing parts from reference TRBV3 and TRBJ1-4): GPKVLQIPSHQIIDMGQMVTLNCDPVSNHLYFYWYKQILGQQMEFLVNFYNGKVMEKSKLFKDQFSVERPDGSYFTLKIQPTALEDSAVYFCASSLTGSGNERLFFGHGTKLSVL.